This passage covers 2 T cell receptor beta chains from one sample sequenced in a study of T-cell memory formation after mild COVID-19. Each CDR3 protein is one row after TCRdb ran MiXCR on the 5' RACE reads. The table lists fewer than 550,000 distinct CDR3 sequences, over 15% of them singletons. The sample comprised PBMCs or a T cell subset sorted from them (not recorded which). The receptors here all came from an adult woman who had mild COVID-19 (a few samples of this study predate the infection). Cell type and time point are not known.

The CDR3 sequence: CASSQDTSDISYGYTF. The DNA of the CDR3 is TGCGCCAGCAGCCAAGATACCTCGGACATAAGCTATGGCTACACCTTC. This chain links TRBV4-1 with TRBJ1-2; possibly TRBD1 for D (5 bases). The CDR3 runs 16 residues. Germline V CDR1 and CDR2: MGHRA, YSYEKL. V was trimmed by 0 bases and J by 4 bases, leaving 15 bases between them.

The chain joins TRBV7-9 to TRBJ2-1; D may be TRBD2 (5 bases). Germline CDR1 reads SEHNR; CDR2 reads FQNEAQ (reference sequence). This CDR3 contains 13 residues. V gave up 3 bases and J gave up 8 bases, with 11 bases separating them. CDR3 bases: TGTGCCAGCAGCTTCCCAGCGGAGGATGAGCAGTTCTTC. Translation: CASSFPAEDEQFF.